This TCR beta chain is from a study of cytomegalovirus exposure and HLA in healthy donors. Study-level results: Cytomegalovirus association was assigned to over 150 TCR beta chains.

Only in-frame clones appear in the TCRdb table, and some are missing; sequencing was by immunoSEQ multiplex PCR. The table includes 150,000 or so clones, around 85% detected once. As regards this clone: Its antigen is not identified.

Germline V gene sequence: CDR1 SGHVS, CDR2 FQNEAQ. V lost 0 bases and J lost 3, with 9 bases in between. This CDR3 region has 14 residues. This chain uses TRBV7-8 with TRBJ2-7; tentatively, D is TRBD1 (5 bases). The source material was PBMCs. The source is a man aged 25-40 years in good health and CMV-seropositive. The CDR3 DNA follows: TGTGCCAGCAGCTTAGCAGGGGTCGGCTACGAGCAGTACTTC. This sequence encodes CASSLAGVGYEQYF.